This passage covers 22 T cell receptor beta chains from one sample sequenced in a study of beta chain features in type 1 diabetes. Expressed TCRB transcripts were sequenced because the isolated RNA had all been reverse transcribed beforehand. Sequencing used immunoSEQ multiplex PCR; TCRdb keeps in-frame clones, though not all of them. The sample has 200,000 to 250,000 clones; 7.5% to 10% are singletons. Sample: naive CD4+ T cells from blood. The origin of the receptors is a woman aged 18-35 years in good health.

This clone was found once. The rearrangement links TRBV30 to TRBJ1-4, with TRBD1 as a possible D gene (5 bases). Germline CDR1 is GTSNPN and CDR2 is SVGIG (reference sequence). V shed 1 base and J shed 3 bases, with 12 bases lying between them. There are 15 residues in the CDR3. The CDR3, as DNA: TGTGCCTGGAGTGGTGGGGGGATGGCTAATGAAAAACTGTTTTTT. Encoded protein: CAWSGGGMANEKLFF.

The CDR3 DNA follows: TGTGCCAGCAGCTTGGCGCTAGCGGAGGCGTGGGAGACCCAGTACTTC. Its translation is CASSLALAEAWETQYF. The chain employs TRBV5-4 and TRBJ2-5; TRBD2 matches 7 bases. V lost 0 bases to trimming and J lost 5 bases; unmatched junction nucleotides: 10. Looked up from germline, CDR1 is SGHNT and CDR2 is YYREEE (reference sequence). The CDR3 has 16 amino acids.

The chain is built from TRBV4-3 and TRBJ2-1; 15 bases are shared with TRBD2. Germline loops: CDR1 LGHNA, CDR2 YSLEER. This CDR3 is built from 19 residues. V dropped 6 bases and J dropped 3; count of bases not matched to a gene: 12. The chain's CDR3 is CASRAGLAGGPGSYNEQFF. CDR3 coding DNA: TGCGCCAGCAGAGCAGGACTAGCGGGAGGGCCTGGTAGCTACAATGAGCAGTTCTTC.

This clone turned up a few times. The chain links TRBV14 to TRBJ1-1; 7 bases map to TRBD1. CDR1 and CDR2 (germline): SGHDN, FVKESK. V dropped 1 base and J dropped 6; count of bases not matched to a gene: 2. The CDR3 sequence is 13 residues long. The CDR3 spells CASSQAGGAEAFF. Here the CDR3 DNA reads TGTGCCAGCAGCCAAGCAGGGGGTGCTGAAGCTTTCTTT. Full variable domain (outside the CDR3, taken from reference TRBV14 and TRBJ1-1): EAGVTQFPSHSVIEKGQTVTLRCDPISGHDNLYWYRRVMGKEIKFLLHFVKESKQDESGMPNNRFLAERTGGTYSTLKVQPAELEDSGVYFCASSQAGGAEAFFGQGTRLTVV.

J is TRBJ2-7 and V is TRBV5-1; 9 bases map to TRBD1. This CDR3 has 15 residues. Trimming at V came to 4 bases and at J to 2 bases, leaving 7 bases not matched to a gene. The germline V gene has CDR1 SGHRS and CDR2 YFSETQ. The CDR3 nucleotides are TGCGCCAGCAGCCCAGCGGGACAGGGAACCTACGAGCAGTACTTC. The encoded protein is CASSPAGQGTYEQYF. Variable domain in full (rest from reference TRBV5-1 and TRBJ2-7): KAGVTQTPRYLIKTRGQQVTLSCSPISGHRSVSWYQQTPGQGLQFLFEYFSETQRNKGNFPGRFSGRQFSNSRSEMNVSTLELGDSALYLCASSPAGQGTYEQYFGPGTRLTVT.

The rearrangement links TRBV19 to TRBJ2-7, with D perhaps matching TRBD1 (6 bases). Trimming removed 1 base from V and 3 bases from J, with 13 bases in between. This CDR3 has 15 amino acids. Germline CDR1 and CDR2: LNHDA and SQIVND (reference sequence). The CDR3 bases are TGTGCCAGTAGTATAGCGGCAGGGGAAAGCTACGAGCAGTACTTC. Its translation: CASSIAAGESYEQYF. Full variable domain (missing parts from reference TRBV19 and TRBJ2-7): DGGITQSPKYLFRKEGQNVTLSCEQNLNHDAMYWYRQDPGQGLRLIYYSQIVNDFQKGDIAEGYSVSREKKESFPLTVTSAQKNPTAFYLCASSIAAGESYEQYFGPGTRLTVT.

As DNA, the CDR3 is TGTGCCTGGCACCACAGGGGGCTAGTGGCTTTCTTT. Translation: CAWHHRGLVAFF. V usage is TRBV30 and J usage is TRBJ1-1; 9 bases line up with TRBD1. CDR3 length equals 12 residues. V shed 5 bases, J shed 11 bases, and the junction held 9 bases outside the gene matches. Germline values: CDR1 GTSNPN, CDR2 SVGIG (reference sequence).

The V gene is TRBV30, the J gene TRBJ1-3; TRBD1 is a possible D gene (6 bases). The CDR3 has 13 amino acids. V was pared by 7 bases and J by 0 bases, with 10 bases between. CDR1 and CDR2 from the germline V gene are GTSNPN and SVGIG (reference sequence). This chain's CDR3 is CASKGGSGNTIYF. The CDR3 nucleotides are TGTGCCTCGAAAGGGGGCTCTGGAAACACCATATATTTT.

This clone has only a few counts. V and J are TRBV7-2 and TRBJ2-1; D is ambiguous. This CDR3 is 14 amino acids long. The germline V gene encodes CDR1 SGHTA and CDR2 FQGNSA. The V gene lost 2 bases and the J gene lost 4 bases, with 9 bases spanning the gap. The CDR3 sequence is CASSLRLAYNEQFF. CDR3 sequence (DNA): TGTGCCAGCAGCTTAAGACTGGCTTACAATGAGCAGTTCTTC.

This clone has only a few counts. This chain links TRBV29-1 with TRBJ1-2; D perhaps matches TRBD1 (5 bases). The CDR3 length is 14 residues. V was trimmed by 4 bases and J by 2 bases, leaving 14 bases between them. Germline V gives CDR1 SQVTM, CDR2 ANQGSEA. The CDR3 DNA sequence: TGCAGCGTTGTAGGGGTCAGGACCAACTATGGCTACACCTTC. Residues: CSVVGVRTNYGYTF. Looking up the rest from reference TRBV29-1 and TRBJ1-2 gives the full variable domain: SAVISQKPSRDICQRGTSLTIQCQVDSQVTMMFWYRQQPGQSLTLIATANQGSEATYESGFVIDKFPISRPNLTFSTLTVSNMSPEDSSIYLCSVVGVRTNYGYTFGSGTRLTVV.

The chain is built from TRBV5-6 and TRBJ1-2; 8 positions match TRBD1. Per germline, CDR1 SGHDT and CDR2 YYEEEE. The J segment lost 7 bases and the V segment lost 6 bases, leaving 11 bases of the junction unmatched. The CDR3 has 14 amino acids. The CDR3 DNA follows: TGTGCCAGCAACAAATTTCAGGGGGCGCTTGGCTACACCTTC. Protein product: CASNKFQGALGYTF.

CDR3 DNA: TGTGCCAGCAGCTTCCGGGGGAACACTGAAGCTTTCTTT. It yields the protein CASSFRGNTEAFF. The chain recombines TRBV11-2 with TRBJ1-1; D remains ambiguous. From germline, CDR1 is SGHAT and CDR2 FQNNGV. This CDR3 is 13 amino acids long. Trimming left V 3 bases short and J 1 base short, with 6 bases between.

The table lists this clone with a few counts. The J gene is TRBJ2-1, the V gene TRBV16; 8 bases fit TRBD2. The germline V gene has CDR1 KGHSY and CDR2 FQNENV. The junction had 5 bases not matched to a gene; V was cut back by 5 bases and J by 11 bases. The CDR3 has 12 residues. The CDR3 bases are TGTGCCAGCAGCATTAGCGGGGCCCAGCAGTTCTTC. Translated, it gives CASSISGAQQFF.

A few counts support this clone. This chain connects TRBV12-5 to TRBJ2-1; 8 positions match TRBD2. Looked up from germline, CDR1 is LGHNT and CDR2 is FRNRAP. Trimming removed 6 bases from V and 5 bases from J; junction bases left unmatched: 18. The CDR3 is 18 residues long. The CDR3 nucleotides are TGTGCTAGTGGCCCCCCGGGACTAGTGAGCTCCGGAAACAATGAGCAGTTCTTC. Its translation: CASGPPGLVSSGNNEQFF.

This clone was detected a few times. The rearrangement joins TRBV6-1 to TRBJ2-7; TRBD1 agrees at 7 bases. Trimming cost V 8 bases and J 3 bases; bases outside gene matches: 13. This CDR3 contains 15 residues. CDR1 and CDR2 from the germline V gene are MNHNS and SASEGT. CDR3 protein: CASGPGAGGHYEQYF. In nucleotides, the CDR3 is TGTGCCAGCGGACCAGGGGCAGGGGGACACTACGAGCAGTACTTC.

This clone showed up just a few times. The rearrangement links TRBV19 to TRBJ2-1; 12 bases are shared with TRBD1. Germline CDR1 reads LNHDA; CDR2 reads SQIVND (reference sequence). The CDR3 extends over 15 amino acids. Losses at the gene ends were 6 bases for V and 9 bases for J; bases not matched to a gene: 9. DNA of the CDR3: TGTGCCAGTAGCAAAGCGGGACAGGGGGCGACTGAGCAGTTCTTC. This translates into CASSKAGQGATEQFF. Together with reference TRBV19 and TRBJ2-1, the CDR3 gives the full variable domain: DGGITQSPKYLFRKEGQNVTLSCEQNLNHDAMYWYRQDPGQGLRLIYYSQIVNDFQKGDIAEGYSVSREKKESFPLTVTSAQKNPTAFYLCASSKAGQGATEQFFGPGTRLTVL.

The chain is built from TRBV2 and TRBJ1-2, with 8 bases identical to TRBD1. V was pared by 5 bases and J by 7 bases, with 9 bases of the junction left unmatched. The CDR3 has 14 residues. The germline V gene has CDR1 SNHLY and CDR2 FYNNEI. The CDR3 DNA is TGTGCCAGCAGTCAGGACAGGGCCGCAGGTGGCTACACCTTC. Protein: CASSQDRAAGGYTF.

In this sample, this clone turned up a few times. The V and J genes are TRBV7-9 and TRBJ1-1; 8 bases line up with TRBD1. CDR1 is SEHNR and CDR2 is FQNEAQ in the germline V gene (reference sequence). The CDR3 extends over 17 amino acids. V shed 4 bases and J 5 bases; nucleotides not matched to a gene: 15. The CDR3 sequence is CASSSARLGTGGTEAFF. In DNA form, the CDR3 reads TGTGCCAGCAGCTCCGCTCGTCTTGGGACAGGCGGGACTGAAGCTTTCTTT.

The chain couples TRBV25-1 to TRBJ1-1; possibly TRBD1 for D (5 bases). CDR1 MGHDK and CDR2 SYGVNS come from the germline V gene. The CDR3 sequence is 15 residues long. V was clipped by 1 base and J by 0 bases, with 9 bases between them. The CDR3, as DNA: TGTGCCAGCAGTGAATTGGGGCAGATGAACACTGAAGCTTTCTTT. This translates into CASSELGQMNTEAFF.

J is TRBJ1-4 and V is TRBV4-2, with TRBD1 matching over 8 bases. The germline gives CDR1 LGHNA, CDR2 YNFKEQ. Trimming removed 6 bases from V and 5 bases from J; junction bases left unmatched: 8. The CDR3 is 15 amino acids. CDR3 sequence reads: CASRTDRGPNEKLFF. CDR3 nucleotide sequence: TGTGCCAGCAGGACCGACAGGGGCCCAAATGAAAAACTGTTTTTT.

This clone was observed a handful of times. The chain uses TRBV11-2 and TRBJ2-5; possibly TRBD2 for D (5 bases). The J call could be wrong; TRBJ2-7 is a better fit for the DNA end. Germline CDR1 is SGHAT and CDR2 is FQNNGV. The CDR3 covers 13 residues. CDR3 sequence: CASSLGRVYEQYF. The CDR3 DNA follows: TGTGCCAGCAGCTTAGGGCGGGTCTACGAGCAGTACTTC.

This clone was detected a few times. The chain couples TRBV29-1 to TRBJ1-2; weak D call: TRBD1 (5 bases). The CDR3 runs 12 residues. The V end lost 4 bases, the J end lost 4 bases, and 10 bases lay between the germline ends. Germline V CDR1 and CDR2: SQVTM, ANQGSEA. The CDR3 DNA reads TGCAGCGTTGTCGGGGGGGTCTATGGCTACACCTTC. It yields the protein CSVVGGVYGYTF.